Following are 29 T cell receptor beta chains from one sample sequenced in a study of OX40 agonist ivuxolimab in advanced cancers. Data came from immunoSEQ multiplex PCR; TCRdb stores just in-frame clones and leaves some out. This sample has approximately 44,000 clones; roughly 80% occur once, and the top ten carry 5% to 5.5%. The sequencing here drew on CD4+ or CD8+ T cells sorted from blood, taken in a trial of the OX40 agonist ivuxolimab. These receptors were taken from an adult with an advanced solid tumor such as melanoma, head and neck, liver or kidney cancer.

This chain joins TRBV4-2 and TRBJ2-1, with 9 bases that match TRBD2. Germline assignment: CDR1 LGHNA and CDR2 YNFKEQ. The CDR3 totals 17 residues. With 4 bases clipped from V and 4 bases from J, the junction kept 11 bases outside the gene matches. The CDR3 DNA sequence: TGTGCCAGCAGCCCCCTCAAGGGTAGCGGGAGTTACAATGAGCAGTTCTTC. The encoded protein is CASSPLKGSGSYNEQFF.

This chain links TRBV30 with TRBJ1-2; no reliable D call. The CDR3 covers 19 residues. The V and J ends lost 2 bases and 2 bases respectively, with 27 bases between them. Per the germline V gene, CDR1 is GTSNPN and CDR2 is SVGIG (reference sequence). In DNA form, the CDR3 reads TGTGCCTGGAGTCTCTTGGGTAGGTGGAGCGGGAGAAAAAACTATGGCTACACCTTC. As protein: CAWSLLGRWSGRKNYGYTF.

This clone was recorded once. V gene TRBV30 combines with J gene TRBJ1-2; the D gene is possibly TRBD1 (6 bases). This CDR3 comprises 19 residues. The V and J ends lost 2 bases and 0 bases respectively, with 25 bases between them. Germline CDR1 and CDR2: GTSNPN and SVGIG (reference sequence). The CDR3 is CAWSSAGRSPGQANYGYTF. In DNA, the CDR3 is TGTGCCTGGAGTTCGGCTGGCCGGTCCCCGGGACAAGCTAACTATGGCTACACCTTC.

The chain recombines TRBV2 with TRBJ1-6; D perhaps matches TRBD1 (6 bases). Trimming cost V 7 bases and J 9 bases, with 13 bases left between them. The CDR3 contains 13 residues. Germline V gene sequence: CDR1 SNHLY, CDR2 FYNNEI. Here the CDR3 reads CASKSEQGSPLHF. The CDR3 nucleotides are TGTGCCAGCAAGTCCGAACAGGGTTCACCCCTCCACTTT.

The rearrangement joins TRBV5-4 to TRBJ1-2; 7 bases line up with TRBD1. The CDR3 runs 14 residues. Germline values: CDR1 SGHNT, CDR2 YYREEE (reference sequence). The ends lost 4 bases at V and 5 bases at J; junction bases unmatched: 8. CDR3 sequence reads: CASSLRTGEYGYTF. CDR3 nucleotide sequence: TGTGCCAGCAGCCTGAGGACAGGAGAGTATGGCTACACCTTC.

This chain joins TRBV9 and TRBJ2-2, with D hard to call. Germline assignment: CDR1 SGDLS and CDR2 YYNGEE. Trimming pared 3 bases from V and 4 bases from J, leaving 10 bases between. The CDR3 covers 14 residues. CDR3 bases: TGTGCCAGCAGCGCCGCTTTTGGCACCGGGGAGCTGTTTTTT. This encodes CASSAAFGTGELFF.

V is TRBV5-1 and J is TRBJ2-2; D gene ambiguous. In germline, CDR1 is SGHRS, CDR2 YFSETQ. The CDR3 extends over 12 amino acids. V lost 0 bases and J lost 5, with 2 bases in between. The CDR3 spells CASSLETGELFF. In DNA, the CDR3 is TGCGCCAGCAGCTTGGAGACCGGGGAGCTGTTTTTT. Together with reference TRBV5-1 and TRBJ2-2, the CDR3 gives the full variable domain: KAGVTQTPRYLIKTRGQQVTLSCSPISGHRSVSWYQQTPGQGLQFLFEYFSETQRNKGNFPGRFSGRQFSNSRSEMNVSTLELGDSALYLCASSLETGELFFGEGSRLTVL.

The chain carries TRBV15 and TRBJ1-4; possibly TRBD1 for D (5 bases). With 0 bases removed from V and 8 bases from J, the gap between germline ends came to 10 bases. Per the germline V gene, CDR1 is LNHNV and CDR2 is YYDKDF (reference sequence). The CDR3 consists of 14 residues. The CDR3 loop reads CATSREGDGEKLFF. The CDR3 coding sequence is TGTGCCACCAGCAGAGAGGGGGACGGAGAAAAACTGTTTTTT.

This clone was picked up a small number of times. J is TRBJ1-3 and V is TRBV11-3; possible D gene TRBD1, 5 bases. The CDR3 is made up of 18 amino acids. Trimming took 4 bases from V and 4 from J, leaving 23 bases between them. Germline CDR1 and CDR2: SGHNT and YENEEA. This chain's CDR3 is CASSSGVTQGLQGNTIYF. The DNA of the CDR3 is TGTGCCAGCAGCTCTGGGGTGACTCAGGGTTTGCAAGGAAACACCATATATTTT.

The V call is TRBV2, the J call TRBJ2-7; the D gene is possibly TRBD1 (6 bases). CDR1 and CDR2 (germline): SNHLY, FYNNEI. The CDR3 has 14 residues. The V gene lost 4 bases and the J gene lost 3 bases, with 13 bases spanning the gap. DNA of the CDR3: TGTGCCAGCAGTGGGGACATCGGTTTCTACGAGCAGTACTTC. It is translated as CASSGDIGFYEQYF.

As to this clone: Compared with germline, one end of the junction differs, possibly owing to a read error. This chain connects TRBV2 to TRBJ1-1; no reliable D call. This CDR3 region has 12 residues. Looked up from germline, CDR1 is SNHLY and CDR2 is FYNNEI. The CDR3 DNA reads as TGTGCCAGCAGTGAATATGTAAAAAACCCGAAATTT. Its translation: CASSEYVKNPKF.

V gene TRBV4-3 combines with J gene TRBJ1-4, with unresolved D. The CDR3 totals 17 residues. Germline loops: CDR1 LGHNA, CDR2 YSLEER. V lost 0 bases and J lost 0, with 11 bases in between. The CDR3 DNA sequence: TGCGCCAGCAGCCAAGACGTCAGGAGGGCAACTAATGAAAAACTGTTTTTT. It translates to CASSQDVRRATNEKLFF.

V gene TRBV29-1 combines with J gene TRBJ2-3; a weak D match, TRBD1 (6 bases). Between the trimmed V and J ends, which lost 3 bases and 8 bases, there was a span of 15 bases. The germline CDR1 and CDR2 sequences are SQVTM and ANQGSEA. The CDR3 length is 13 residues. This CDR3 reads CSVEDNLRGTQYF. DNA for the CDR3: TGCAGCGTTGAGGACAATCTCAGGGGTACGCAGTATTTT.

This clone has only a few counts. Other DNA variants within this sample encode the same CDR3. This chain joins TRBV12-5 and TRBJ1-4; TRBD1 aligns across 7 bases. CDR3 length: 13 residues. From germline, CDR1 is LGHNT and CDR2 FRNRAP. V shed 3 bases, J shed 5 bases, and the junction held 0 bases outside the gene matches. CDR3 nucleotides: TGTGCTAGTGGTTTAGGGGGCAATGAAAAACTGTTTTTT. Translated, it gives CASGLGGNEKLFF.

The chain uses TRBV9 and TRBJ1-2; D is perhaps TRBD1 (6 bases). From germline, CDR1 is SGDLS and CDR2 YYNGEE. There are 13 residues in the CDR3. The V end was cut by 5 bases, the J end by 5 bases, with 13 bases between. The CDR3 loop reads CASRADSEYGYTF. CDR3 nucleotides: TGTGCCAGCAGGGCGGACAGCGAGTATGGCTACACCTTC.

This clone was seen a few times. The chain links TRBV5-1 to TRBJ1-1; TRBD1 matches at 7 bases. This CDR3 has 16 amino acids. The V segment lost 0 bases and the J segment 3 bases; nucleotides outside the gene matches: 8. In germline, CDR1 is SGHRS, CDR2 YFSETQ. CDR3 amino acids: CASSLAQGGAYTEAFF. The CDR3 DNA is TGCGCCAGCAGCTTGGCTCAAGGGGGCGCGTACACTGAAGCTTTCTTT.

The V gene is TRBV11-3, the J gene TRBJ2-7, with 7 bases aligning to TRBD2. The V gene's germline CDR1 is SGHNT and CDR2 YENEEA. There are 14 residues in the CDR3. V lost 5 bases to trimming and J lost 0 bases; unmatched junction nucleotides: 4. In DNA form, the CDR3 reads TGTGCCAGCAGCAAAAGCGGGAACTCCTACGAGCAGTACTTC. This gives the protein CASSKSGNSYEQYF.

Worth noting for this clone: Other nucleotide sequences in the sample specify the same CDR3. J is TRBJ2-5 and V is TRBV29-1; TRBD2 matches 10 bases. Losses at the gene ends were 4 bases for V and 2 bases for J; bases not matched to a gene: 1. Looked up from germline, CDR1 is SQVTM and CDR2 is ANQGSEA. CDR3 size: 13 residues. The CDR3: CSVGTSGQETQYF. The CDR3 DNA reads as TGCAGCGTTGGGACTAGCGGACAAGAGACCCAGTACTTC.

The CDR3 nucleotides read TGTGCCAGCAGGATAGGGGGTATACAAGAGACCCAGTACTTC. This translates into CASRIGGIQETQYF. The rearrangement uses TRBV6-5 and TRBJ2-5; D is perhaps TRBD1 (6 bases). The V end was cut by 6 bases, the J end by 2 bases, with 13 bases between. This CDR3 contains 14 residues. From germline, CDR1 is MNHEY and CDR2 SVGAGI.

The genes are TRBV9 and TRBJ2-5; D unclear. The CDR3 sequence is 13 residues long. V dropped 0 bases and J dropped 4 bases, with 7 bases sitting between them. The V gene's germline CDR1 is SGDLS and CDR2 YYNGEE. The CDR3 spells CASSVGSGETQYF. The DNA for the CDR3 is TGTGCCAGCAGCGTAGGAAGTGGAGAGACCCAGTACTTC. The whole variable domain, remainder taken from reference TRBV9 and TRBJ2-5, is DSGVTQTPKHLITATGQRVTLRCSPRSGDLSVYWYQQSLDQGLQFLIQYYNGEERAKGNILERFSAQQFPDLHSELNLSSLELGDSALYFCASSVGSGETQYFGPGTRLLVL.

The genes are TRBV29-1 and TRBJ1-2, with D perhaps TRBD1 (6 bases). The CDR3 spans 11 residues. Germline loops: CDR1 SQVTM, CDR2 ANQGSEA. V lost 7 bases to trimming and J lost 4 bases, with 10 bases between them. The CDR3 nucleotides read TGCAGCGCAGGACAGTCCTATGGCTACACCTTC. Protein product: CSAGQSYGYTF.

This clone appeared a few times. The rearrangement links TRBV6-5 to TRBJ2-1; D is ambiguous. This CDR3 comprises 15 residues. Looked up from germline, CDR1 is MNHEY and CDR2 is SVGAGI. V lost 2 bases, J lost 7 bases, and 15 bases lay in between. The CDR3 DNA reads TGTGCCAGCAGTTACCAGCCCACGACGGGTAATGAGCAGTTCTTC. As protein: CASSYQPTTGNEQFF.

The rearrangement links TRBV15 to TRBJ1-1; TRBD1 is a possible D gene (6 bases). This CDR3 is built from 15 residues. Germline V gene lookup returns CDR1 LNHNV and CDR2 YYDKDF (reference sequence). The V gene lost 5 bases and the J gene lost 6 bases, with 19 bases spanning the gap. In DNA form, the CDR3 reads TGTGCCACCAGCCCTGGGTCCGGGGGCAAGGCTGAAGCTTTCTTT. This encodes CATSPGSGGKAEAFF.

The V and J genes are TRBV5-1 and TRBJ2-3; D is ambiguous. Trimming removed 2 bases at V and 2 bases at J, with 3 bases between. The CDR3 runs to 12 residues. Germline-derived CDR1 and CDR2 are SGHRS and YFSETQ. CDR3 DNA sequence: TGCGCCAGCAGCTTACACACAGATACGCAGTATTTT. Amino acid sequence: CASSLHTDTQYF.

CDR3 bases: TGTGCCAGCTCACTCGGACAGGGGCGAACATCTAACTATGGCTACACCTTC. It is translated as CASSLGQGRTSNYGYTF. The chain uses TRBV18 and TRBJ1-2, with 9 bases aligning to TRBD1. Germline CDR1 KGHSH, CDR2 LQKENI. The CDR3 covers 17 residues. Trimming removed 4 bases from V and 0 bases from J; junction bases left unmatched: 9.

The chain has TRBV27 and TRBJ2-1; D not certain. CDR3 length: 16 residues. Between the trimmed V and J ends, which lost 2 bases and 2 bases, there was a span of 13 bases. CDR1 and CDR2 (germline): MNHEY, SMNVEV (reference sequence). CDR3 sequence reads: CASSLLGRLPYNEQFF. In DNA form, the CDR3 reads TGTGCCAGCAGTTTACTCGGCAGGCTACCCTACAATGAGCAGTTCTTC.

The gene calls are TRBV5-6 and TRBJ2-2, with unresolved D. Germline CDR1 is SGHDT and CDR2 is YYEEEE. CDR3 length equals 16 residues. The germline V and J ends were trimmed by 1 base and 0 bases, with 10 bases remaining between them. CDR3 sequence reads: CASSLYQPANTGELFF. In DNA form, the CDR3 reads TGTGCCAGCAGCTTGTATCAGCCTGCGAACACCGGGGAGCTGTTTTTT.

The chain employs TRBV5-4 and TRBJ2-1, with D maybe TRBD1 (6 bases). The V and J ends lost 4 bases and 5 bases respectively, with 16 bases between them. This CDR3 has 15 residues. Germline loops: CDR1 SGHNT, CDR2 YYREEE (reference sequence). CDR3 region: CASSPLNGQNNEQFF. CDR3 coding DNA: TGTGCCAGCAGCCCACTTAATGGACAGAACAATGAGCAGTTCTTC. Full variable domain (missing parts from reference TRBV5-4 and TRBJ2-1): ETGVTQSPTHLIKTRGQQVTLRCSSQSGHNTVSWYQQALGQGPQFIFQYYREEENGRGNFPPRFSGLQFPNYSSELNVNALELDDSALYLCASSPLNGQNNEQFFGPGTRLTVL.

The genes are TRBV4-1 and TRBJ1-1; D remains unclear. Trimming removed 7 bases at V and 1 base at J, with 16 bases between. Germline values: CDR1 MGHRA, CDR2 YSYEKL. The CDR3 spans 15 residues. CDR3 region: CASKFGSPRNTEAFF. DNA of the CDR3: TGCGCCAGCAAGTTTGGTTCCCCTAGGAACACTGAAGCTTTCTTT.